The rows below give T cell receptor beta chains drawn from one sample of a study of CD8+CD57+ T cells in acquired aplastic anemia. One entry per CDR3 protein, called by TCRdb with MiXCR from the reads. Seen here are about 150,000 distinct CDR3 sequences, about 40% observed once, and the top ten hold less than 8.5%. The sample comprised sorted CD4+, CD8+, or CD8+CD57+ T cells (not recorded which) from PBMCs. These receptors all come from a human donor in good health, serving as a control. CDR3s include the opening cysteine and the closing phenylalanine or tryptophan. The D gene is left open where the match is weak. The size entry is marked missing in some rows and otherwise reads once, few, many or a size class.

TRBD2 | 16 | TRBJ2-7 | TRBV5-4 | many | CASSLGFGGGNYEQYF | TGTGCCAGCAGCTTGGGCTTTGGGGGGGGGAATTACGAGCAGTACTTC
NA | 14 | TRBJ2-1 | TRBV19 | few | CASSILAQYNEQFF | TGTGCCAGTAGTATTCTAGCCCAGTACAATGAGCAGTTCTTC
NA | 11 | TRBJ1-3 | TRBV20-1 | many | CSARIGNTIYF | TGCAGTGCTAGAATCGGGAACACCATATATTTT
NA | 10 | TRBJ1-2 | TRBV29-1 | NA | CSVGMGGYTF | TGCAGCGTTGGAATGGGCGGCTACACCTTC
TRBD1 | 14 | TRBJ2-1 | TRBV10-1 | NA | CASSESGQLYEQFF | TGCGCCAGCAGTGAGTCGGGACAGCTGTATGAGCAGTTCTTC
NA | 16 | TRBJ2-3 | TRBV20-1 | many | CSASTRGQTFTDTQYF | TGCAGTGCTAGTACGCGGGGGCAGACCTTCACAGATACGCAGTATTTT
NA | 12 | TRBJ2-5 | TRBV29-1 | once | CSVVRGQETQYF | TGCAGCGTTGTTCGGGGCCAAGAGACCCAGTACTTC
TRBD1 | 15 | TRBJ2-7 | TRBV5-1 | many | CASWMPGQGNYEQYF | TGCGCCAGCTGGATGCCGGGACAGGGAAACTACGAGCAGTACTTC
NA | 15 | TRBJ1-6 | TRBV2 | NA | CASSEGSRGNSPLHF | TGTGCCAGCAGCGAAGGCAGTAGGGGTAATTCACCCCTCCACTTT
NA | 13 | TRBJ1-1 | TRBV12-5 | many | CASGLDQNTEAFF | TGTGCTAGTGGTTTGGACCAGAACACTGAAGCTTTCTTT
TRBD2 | 14 | TRBJ2-3 | TRBV24-1 | NA | CATRTSGSSDTQYF | TGTGCCACCAGGACTAGCGGGAGTTCAGATACGCAGTATTTT
NA | 15 | TRBJ1-2 | TRBV30 | NA | CAWSPPGTYPIGYTF | TGTGCCTGGAGTCCGCCCGGGACCTACCCTATAGGCTACACCTTC
NA | 12 | TRBJ2-2 | TRBV7-9 | NA | CASSSSTGELFF | TGTGCCAGCAGCTCTAGCACCGGGGAGCTGTTTTTT
NA | 13 | TRBJ1-3 | TRBV19 | NA | CASSSHSGNTIYF | TGTGCCAGTAGTTCGCACAGCGGAAACACCATATATTTT
NA | 16 | TRBJ2-1 | TRBV24-1 | many | CATSDPSRTANGEQFF | TGTGCCACCAGTGATCCCTCACGGACTGCTAATGGGGAGCAGTTCTTC
TRBD2 | 16 | TRBJ2-1 | TRBV5-1 | many | CASSLIRTGGSNEQFF | TGCGCCAGCAGCTTGATTCGAACGGGGGGTAGTAATGAGCAGTTCTTC
NA | 14 | TRBJ1-1 | TRBV10-3 | many | CAIRQGLLNTEAFF | TGTGCCATCAGGCAGGGACTCCTGAACACTGAAGCTTTCTTT
NA | 16 | TRBJ1-2 | TRBV11-2 | NA | CASRLSPRDTNYGYTF | TGTGCCAGCAGGTTAAGCCCCCGGGACACTAACTATGGCTACACCTTC
NA | 15 | TRBJ2-3 | TRBV9 | NA | CASSVNIGSTDTQYF | TGTGCCAGCAGCGTAAATATCGGGAGCACAGATACGCAGTATTTT
NA | 19 | TRBJ1-6 | TRBV6-2/TRBV6-3 | NA | CASSYSSTGRNSYNSPLHF | TGTGCCAGCAGTTACTCAAGTACAGGGAGGAACTCCTATAATTCACCCCTCCACTTT
TRBD1 | 15 | TRBJ2-7 | TRBV25-1 | few | CASSLWTGASYEQYF | TGTGCCAGTAGTCTCTGGACAGGGGCCTCCTACGAGCAGTACTTC
NA | 15 | TRBJ1-6 | TRBV2 | many | CASSEGPRSSSPLHF | TGTGCCAGCAGTGAGGGCCCCCGGTCGAGTTCACCCCTCCACTTT
NA | 11 | TRBJ2-7 | TRBV2 | NA | CASRWGEVQYF | TGTGCCAGCAGGTGGGGGGAGGTGCAGTACTTC
NA | 15 | TRBJ2-2 | TRBV7-2 | many | CASSLAASGPGELFF | TGTGCCAGCAGCTTAGCAGCCTCGGGGCCCGGGGAGCTGTTTTTT
TRBD2 | 16 | TRBJ2-5 | TRBV12-3/TRBV12-4 | many | CASSLGERGSQETQYF | TGTGCCAGCAGTTTAGGGGAGCGGGGTTCCCAAGAGACCCAGTACTTC
TRBD1 | 14 | TRBJ2-5 | TRBV20-1 | NA | CSATRTGVGETQYF | TGCAGTGCTACTCGGACAGGGGTAGGGGAGACCCAGTACTTC
TRBD2 | 17 | TRBJ2-4 | TRBV20-1 | many | CSARPSGGGVAKNIQYF | TGCAGTGCTAGACCTAGCGGGGGGGGTGTAGCCAAAAACATTCAGTACTTC
NA | 13 | TRBJ1-2 | TRBV19 | many | CASSTNPTYGYTF | TGTGCCAGTAGTACCAACCCCACTTATGGCTACACCTTC
NA | 14 | TRBJ2-1 | TRBV20-1 | NA | CSARGLPGNNEQFF | TGCAGTGCTAGAGGCTTGCCAGGCAACAATGAGCAGTTCTTC
TRBD1 | 16 | TRBJ1-5 | TRBV12-3/TRBV12-4 | NA | CASREGDRERGQPQHF | TGTGCCAGCAGAGAGGGGGACAGGGAGCGAGGCCAGCCCCAGCATTTT
NA | 14 | TRBJ2-3 | TRBV7-2 | many | CASSSTGYTDTQYF | TGTGCCAGCAGCTCGACGGGCTACACAGATACGCAGTATTTT
TRBD2 | 14 | TRBJ2-3 | TRBV9 | many | CASSGAGVGDTQYF | TGTGCCAGCAGCGGGGCGGGAGTCGGAGATACGCAGTATTTT
TRBD1 | 14 | TRBJ2-7 | TRBV7-9 | NA | CASSHQQGPYEQYF | TGTGCCAGCAGCCATCAACAGGGGCCCTACGAGCAGTACTTC
NA | 12 | TRBJ1-1 | TRBV29-1 | many | CSVRGMNTEAFF | TGCAGCGTGAGGGGCATGAACACTGAAGCTTTCTTT
NA | 12 | TRBJ1-2 | TRBV6-1 | NA | CASSHDASGYTF | TGTGCCAGCAGCCACGACGCCTCTGGCTACACCTTC
TRBD2 | 13 | TRBJ2-5 | TRBV29-1 | many | CSVVGSGGGAQYF | TGCAGCGTTGTCGGTAGCGGGGGGGGTGCCCAGTACTTC
NA | 12 | TRBJ1-2 | TRBV7-9 | NA | CASRRGGYGYTF | TGTGCCAGCAGGCGGGGGGGGTATGGCTACACCTTC
TRBD1 | 14 | TRBJ1-1 | TRBV12-3/TRBV12-4 | NA | CASSFDRGDTEAFF | TGTGCCAGCAGTTTTGACAGGGGCGACACTGAAGCTTTCTTT
TRBD1 | 15 | TRBJ1-6 | TRBV5-1 | NA | CANSYGTGMDSPLHF | TGCGCCAACAGCTACGGGACAGGGATGGATTCACCCCTCCACTTT
TRBD2 | 14 | TRBJ2-7 | TRBV20-1 | many | CSARKGLASYEQYF | TGCAGTGCTCGGAAGGGACTAGCCTCCTACGAGCAGTACTTC
TRBD1 | 14 | TRBJ1-1 | TRBV29-1 | many | CSVDRGQGNTEAFF | TGCAGCGTTGATAGGGGACAGGGTAACACTGAAGCTTTCTTT
NA | 14 | TRBJ2-5 | TRBV15 | NA | CATSRTDGQETQYF | TGTGCCACCAGCAGGACCGACGGCCAAGAGACCCAGTACTTC
TRBD2 | 15 | TRBJ2-1 | TRBV29-1 | many | CSVRGRPSGGVEQFF | TGCAGCGTTCGGGGGCGGCCTTCCGGGGGGGTCGAGCAGTTCTTC
NA | 11 | TRBJ2-7 | TRBV29-1 | NA | CSVAGEGEQYF | TGCAGCGTTGCAGGGGAAGGCGAGCAGTACTTC
TRBD1 | 14 | TRBJ1-6 | TRBV19 | few | CASSGTGGSSPLHF | TGTGCCAGTAGTGGGACAGGGGGTAGCTCACCCCTCCACTTT
NA | 14 | TRBJ1-1 | TRBV24-1 | once | CATSDTSSSTEAFF | TGTGCCACCAGTGATACGTCCAGCTCCACTGAAGCTTTCTTT
NA | 13 | TRBJ1-1 | TRBV29-1 | NA | CSVDGELNTEAFF | TGCAGCGTTGACGGGGAGCTGAACACTGAAGCTTTCTTT
TRBD1 | 14 | TRBJ1-2 | TRBV9 | many | CASSPRDSNYGYTF | TGTGCCAGCAGCCCCCGGGACAGCAACTATGGCTACACCTTC
TRBD1 | 20 | TRBJ2-5 | TRBV7-2 | many | CASSPYRLMDRGGFQETQYF | TGTGCCAGCAGCCCGTATCGCCTCATGGACAGGGGAGGTTTCCAAGAGACCCAGTACTTC
NA | 12 | TRBJ2-7 | TRBV10-3 | NA | CAGSGVSYEQYF | TGTGCCGGCTCCGGGGTAAGCTACGAGCAGTACTTC
TRBD1 | 15 | TRBJ1-2 | TRBV24-1 | once | CATSESGTGNYGYTF | TGTGCCACCAGTGAGTCCGGGACAGGGAACTATGGCTACACCTTC
TRBD2 | 15 | TRBJ2-5 | TRBV10-1 | NA | CASSETRGGLETQYF | TGCGCCAGCAGTGAGACGCGGGGGGGTCTAGAGACCCAGTACTTC
NA | 11 | TRBJ2-3 | TRBV10-2 | NA | CASSEIDTQYF | TGCGCCAGCAGTGAGATAGATACGCAGTATTTT
TRBD2 | 14 | TRBJ2-3 | TRBV10-1 | NA | CASRSGTKSDTQYF | TGCGCCAGCAGATCCGGGACTAAGTCAGATACGCAGTATTTT
NA | 12 | TRBJ1-3 | TRBV30 | few | CAWGSSGNTIYF | TGTGCCTGGGGGAGCTCTGGAAACACCATATATTTT